This T cell receptor beta chain was identified during a study of T cells after yellow fever vaccination. The wider study: Fractions of low cell number were prepared using SMART-Seq v4 Ultra Low Input.

Trimming cost V 8 bases and J 3 bases, with 10 bases left between them. The germline V gene has CDR1 LGHDT and CDR2 YNNKEL (reference sequence). This CDR3 comprises 12 residues. The sample holds a few counts of this clonotype. Each CDR3 protein gets one entry after TCRdb re-called the 5' RACE reads with MiXCR. The top ten clones hold 36% of a sample with under 200,000 distinct CDR3 sequences, approximately 10% of them seen once. The sequencing used CD8+ T cells sorted from PBMCs, collected 15 days after the yellow fever booster vaccination. The source of this sequence is a man in his late teens or twenties who received the YFV17D yellow fever vaccine. The chain employs TRBV3-1 and TRBJ1-1; no clear D gene. The DNA for the CDR3 is TGTGCCAGCCGCTGGGGTGACACTGAAGCTTTCTTT. Translation gives CASRWGDTEAFF.